These 13 T cell receptor beta chains originate from one sample sequenced in a study of PD-L1 blockade in urothelial cancer. Libraries were prepared by immunoSEQ multiplex PCR; TCRdb keeps only in-frame clonotypes and omits some of them. The table has 35,000 to 45,000 clones, roughly 90% seen once. The starting material was PBMCs, obtained around atezolizumab (anti-PD-L1) treatment. The receptor source for this set is a man between 65 and 85 years old with urothelial cancer.

Notes on this clone: Other DNA sequences in the same sample also yield this CDR3. The rearrangement uses TRBV4-2 and TRBJ1-4, with 7 bases that match TRBD1. V was pared by 6 bases and J by 7 bases, with 11 bases of the junction left unmatched. CDR1 is LGHNA, CDR2 YNFKEQ, per germline. The CDR3 runs 15 residues. In DNA form, the CDR3 reads TGTGCCAGCAGTCTCACAGGGGCGTGGGGTGAAAAACTGTTTTTT. This gives the protein CASSLTGAWGEKLFF.

This clone was seen a handful of times. The chain has TRBV14 and TRBJ2-1; 8 bases line up with TRBD1. V was pared by 3 bases and J by 6 bases, with 10 bases of the junction left unmatched. The CDR3 is 16 residues long. Per the germline V gene, CDR1 is SGHDN and CDR2 is FVKESK. The CDR3 reads CASSHTDRGRLNEQFF. CDR3 in DNA: TGTGCCAGCAGCCACACTGACAGGGGCCGACTCAATGAGCAGTTCTTC.

Turning to this clone: This sample also contains other DNA sequences that code for the same CDR3. This chain uses TRBV25-1 with TRBJ2-7; D is ambiguous. Trimming took off 4 bases at V and 6 bases at J, with 13 bases between the two ends. The CDR3 sequence is 13 residues long. Germline lookup yields CDR1 MGHDK and CDR2 SYGVNS. CDR3 protein: CASSGRLRSEQYF. The CDR3 nucleotides are TGTGCCAGCAGTGGACGCCTGAGGAGCGAGCAGTACTTC.

The gene calls are TRBV7-9 and TRBJ2-1; possible D gene TRBD2, 5 bases. CDR1 and CDR2 (germline): SEHNR, FQNEAQ (reference sequence). This CDR3 has 14 amino acids. Trimming shortened V by 0 bases and J by 10 bases, and 13 bases separated the two germline ends. CDR3 coding DNA: TGTGCCAGCAGCTTAGCGAGAGGGCTACCAGAGCAGTTCTTC. This gives the protein CASSLARGLPEQFF.

There are a few counts of this clone. This sequence joins TRBV5-1 and TRBJ2-7; D perhaps matches TRBD1 (6 bases). The germline V gene encodes CDR1 SGHRS and CDR2 YFSETQ. This CDR3 spans 14 amino acids. V was pared by 0 bases and J by 1 base, with 8 bases between. CDR3 region: CASSLADSSYEQYF. CDR3 in DNA: TGCGCCAGCAGCTTGGCGGACAGTTCCTACGAGCAGTACTTC.

The V and J genes are TRBV2 and TRBJ1-1, with D possibly TRBD1 on 6 matching bases. The germline gives CDR1 SNHLY, CDR2 FYNNEI. Trimming shortened V by 6 bases and J by 2 bases, and 22 bases separated the two germline ends. This CDR3 contains 17 residues. CDR3 sequence (DNA): TGTGCCAGCAGACCCAAAATTATCGGGACAACTAACACTGAAGCTTTCTTT. Protein sequence: CASRPKIIGTTNTEAFF.

The chain joins TRBV11-1 to TRBJ1-2; a possible D gene is TRBD1 (5 bases). Trimming left V 5 bases short and J 2 bases short, with 12 bases between. The CDR3 has 14 residues. Germline V CDR1 and CDR2: SGHAT, FQDESV (reference sequence). This chain's CDR3 is CASSPTDRNYGYTF. The CDR3 DNA reads TGTGCCAGCAGCCCAACAGACAGAAACTATGGCTACACCTTC. Full variable domain (rest looked up from reference TRBV11-1 and TRBJ1-2): EAEVAQSPRYKITEKSQAVAFWCDPISGHATLYWYRQILGQGPELLVQFQDESVVDDSQLPKDRFSAERLKGVDSTLKIQPAELGDSAMYLCASSPTDRNYGYTFGSGTRLTVV.

The gene calls are TRBV7-3 and TRBJ2-2; D is perhaps TRBD1 (6 bases). There are 15 residues in the CDR3. Germline assignment: CDR1 SGHTA and CDR2 FQGTGA. Trimming cost V 2 bases and J 0 bases, with 7 bases left between them. CDR3 protein: CASSLGQTNTGELFF. The CDR3 DNA reads TGTGCCAGCAGCTTAGGACAGACGAACACCGGGGAGCTGTTTTTT. The full variable domain, in which reference TRBV7-3 and TRBJ2-2 provide the parts outside the CDR3, is GAGVSQTPSNKVTEKGKYVELRCDPISGHTALYWYRQSLGQGPEFLIYFQGTGAADDSGLPNDRFFAVRPEGSVSTLKIQRTERGDSAVYLCASSLGQTNTGELFFGEGSRLTVL.

Only a few counts were recorded for this clone. This chain uses TRBV29-1 with TRBJ2-6; D perhaps matches TRBD1 (5 bases). Between the trimmed V and J ends, which lost 7 bases and 0 bases, there was a span of 16 bases. The germline V gene has CDR1 SQVTM and CDR2 ANQGSEA. CDR3 size: 16 residues. Written as DNA, the CDR3 is TGCAGCGCCAGGGAATATCGCACCTCTGGGGCCAACGTCCTGACTTTC. Translating gives CSAREYRTSGANVLTF.

V usage is TRBV19 and J usage is TRBJ1-1; TRBD1 agrees at 12 bases. The CDR3 extends over 16 amino acids. With 7 bases clipped from V and 0 bases from J, the junction kept 6 bases outside the gene matches. The germline V gene has CDR1 LNHDA and CDR2 SQIVND (reference sequence). The CDR3 sequence is CASNRDRGLMNTEAFF. CDR3 DNA sequence: TGTGCCAGTAATAGGGACAGGGGGCTCATGAACACTGAAGCTTTCTTT.

This chain uses TRBV9 with TRBJ1-6, with 7 positions matching TRBD1. Unmatched junction bases numbered 5, after V lost 4 bases and J lost 7 bases. Germline assignment: CDR1 SGDLS and CDR2 YYNGEE. This CDR3 comprises 14 residues. CDR3 region: CASSQGQHNSPLHF. The CDR3 bases are TGTGCCAGCAGCCAGGGACAGCACAATTCACCCCTCCACTTT.

DNA of the CDR3: TGTGCCATCAGTGTAGGGGCTGACACTGAAGCTTTCTTT. It encodes CAISVGADTEAFF. The chain uses TRBV10-3 and TRBJ1-1; a weak D match, TRBD1 (5 bases). Germline-derived CDR1 and CDR2 are ENHRY and SYGVKD. Deletions cut 4 bases from V and 3 bases from J, with 9 bases between. The CDR3 has 13 amino acids.

The genes are TRBV6-4 and TRBJ2-1; possible D gene TRBD1, 6 bases. V lost 2 bases to trimming and J lost 2 bases, with 7 bases between them. The length of the CDR3 is 14 residues. Germline V gene lookup returns CDR1 MRHNA and CDR2 SNTAGT. The CDR3 protein is CASSDGQPYNEQFF. The CDR3, as DNA: TGTGCCAGCAGTGACGGACAGCCCTACAATGAGCAGTTCTTC.